This TCR beta chain was sequenced during a study of cytomegalovirus exposure and HLA in healthy donors. Study-wide results and limits: Researchers counted some 150 TCR beta chains as cytomegalovirus-associated.

Using immunoSEQ multiplex PCR, the repertoire was profiled, and TCRdb retains in-frame clones only, with some absent. The sample has about 250,000 clones, about 90% seen once. Germline CDR1 SGHAT, CDR2 FQNNGV. The ends lost 5 bases at V and 3 bases at J; junction bases unmatched: 13. This CDR3 contains 17 residues. A word on this clone: Its specificity is not known.

This TCR was recovered from a young man in good health and CMV-seropositive. The gene calls are TRBV11-2 and TRBJ2-7; TRBD1 matches at 10 bases. The source material was PBMCs. The DNA for the CDR3 is TGTGCCAGCAGCGGAGAGAGTTGGGACAGGGGCTTCTACGAGCAGTACTTC. Its translation: CASSGESWDRGFYEQYF.